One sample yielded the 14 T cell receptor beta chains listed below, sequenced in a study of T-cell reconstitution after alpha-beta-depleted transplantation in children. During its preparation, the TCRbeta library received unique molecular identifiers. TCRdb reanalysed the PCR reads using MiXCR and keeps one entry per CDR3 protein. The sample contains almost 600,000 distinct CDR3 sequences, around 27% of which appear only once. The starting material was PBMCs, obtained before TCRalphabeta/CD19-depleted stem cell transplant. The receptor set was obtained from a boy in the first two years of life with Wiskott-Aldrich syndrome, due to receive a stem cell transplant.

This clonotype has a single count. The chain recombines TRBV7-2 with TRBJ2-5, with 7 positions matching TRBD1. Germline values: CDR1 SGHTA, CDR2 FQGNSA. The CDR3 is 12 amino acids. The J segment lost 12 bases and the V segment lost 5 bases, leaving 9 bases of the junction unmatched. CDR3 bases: TGTGCCAGCAGCCCGGACAGGTTGAAAGAGTACTTC. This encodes CASSPDRLKEYF.

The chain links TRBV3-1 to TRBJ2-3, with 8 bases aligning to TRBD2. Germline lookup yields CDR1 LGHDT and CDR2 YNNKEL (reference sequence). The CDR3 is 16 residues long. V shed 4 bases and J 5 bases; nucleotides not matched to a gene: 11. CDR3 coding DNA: TGTGCCAGCAGCCCTACCTTGGGGGCGGGAGGAGATACGCAGTATTTT. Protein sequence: CASSPTLGAGGDTQYF.

The CDR3 bases are TGTGCCATCAGTGTACTAGCGGCAGAGCAGTTCTTC. Its protein is CAISVLAAEQFF. The chain has TRBV10-3 and TRBJ2-1; TRBD2 aligns across 8 bases. This CDR3 has 12 residues. Germline V gene lookup returns CDR1 ENHRY and CDR2 SYGVKD. V lost 4 bases to trimming and J lost 10 bases; unmatched junction nucleotides: 3.

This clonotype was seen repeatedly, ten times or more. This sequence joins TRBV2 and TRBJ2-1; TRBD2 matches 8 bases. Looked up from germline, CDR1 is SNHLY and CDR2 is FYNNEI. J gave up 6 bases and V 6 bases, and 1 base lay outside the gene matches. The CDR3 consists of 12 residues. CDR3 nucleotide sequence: TGTGCCAGCAGGGGGACTAGCAATGAGCAGTTCTTC. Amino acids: CASRGTSNEQFF.

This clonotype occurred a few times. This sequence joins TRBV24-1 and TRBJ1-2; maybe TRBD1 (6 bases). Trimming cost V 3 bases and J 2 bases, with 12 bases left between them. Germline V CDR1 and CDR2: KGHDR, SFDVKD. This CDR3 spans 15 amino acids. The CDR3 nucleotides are TGTGCCACCAGTGATCAACGTACAGGGAACTATGGCTACACCTTC. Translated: CATSDQRTGNYGYTF.

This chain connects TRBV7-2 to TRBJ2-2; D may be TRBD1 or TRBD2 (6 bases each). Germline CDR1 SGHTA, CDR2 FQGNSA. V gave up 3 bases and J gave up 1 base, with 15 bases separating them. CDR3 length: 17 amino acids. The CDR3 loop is CASSLRGGTGNTGELFF. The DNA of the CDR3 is TGTGCCAGCAGCTTGAGAGGGGGGACGGGGAACACCGGGGAGCTGTTTTTT. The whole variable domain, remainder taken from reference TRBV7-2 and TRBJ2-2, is GAGVSQSPSNKVTEKGKDVELRCDPISGHTALYWYRQSLGQGLEFLIYFQGNSAPDKSGLPSDRFSAERTGGSVSTLTIQRTQQEDSAVYLCASSLRGGTGNTGELFFGEGSRLTVL.

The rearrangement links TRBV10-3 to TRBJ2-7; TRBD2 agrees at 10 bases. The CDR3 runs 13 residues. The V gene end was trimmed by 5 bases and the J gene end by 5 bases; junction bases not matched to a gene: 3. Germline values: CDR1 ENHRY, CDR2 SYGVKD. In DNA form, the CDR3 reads TGTGCCATCAGTCGCCTAGCGGGAGACGAGCAGTACTTC. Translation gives CAISRLAGDEQYF.

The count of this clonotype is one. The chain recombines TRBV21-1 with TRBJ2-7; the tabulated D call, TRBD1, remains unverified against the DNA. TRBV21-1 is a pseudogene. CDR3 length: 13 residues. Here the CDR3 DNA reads TGTGCCAGCAGCAGGGGACAGGCACACGAGCAGTACTTC. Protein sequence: CASSRGQAHEQYF.

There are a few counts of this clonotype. The CDR3 DNA follows: TGTGCCTGGTCGAGGGGACCTGAAGCTTTCTTT. Translation gives CAWSRGPEAFF. The V and J genes are TRBV30 and TRBJ1-1; D is perhaps TRBD1 (5 bases). Germline V gives CDR1 GTSNPN, CDR2 SVGIG (reference sequence). The CDR3 extends over 11 amino acids. Between the trimmed V and J ends, which lost 5 bases and 6 bases, there was a span of 10 bases.

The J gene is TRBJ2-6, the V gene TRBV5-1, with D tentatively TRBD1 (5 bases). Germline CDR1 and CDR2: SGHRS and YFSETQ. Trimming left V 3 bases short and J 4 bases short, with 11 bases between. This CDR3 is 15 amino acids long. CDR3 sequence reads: CASSSTGPGANVLTF. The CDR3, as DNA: TGCGCCAGCAGCTCCACAGGCCCAGGGGCCAACGTCCTGACTTTC.

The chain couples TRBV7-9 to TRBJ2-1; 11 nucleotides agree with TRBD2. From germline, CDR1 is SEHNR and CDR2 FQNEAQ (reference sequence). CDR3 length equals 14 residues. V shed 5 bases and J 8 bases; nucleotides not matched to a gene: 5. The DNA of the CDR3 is TGTGCCAGCAGCCGACAGGGACTAGCGGATGAGCAGTTCTTC. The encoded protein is CASSRQGLADEQFF.

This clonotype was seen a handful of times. CDR3 DNA sequence: TGTGCCAGCAGCTTGGGGCTTCCTGGGGCCAACGTCCTGACTTTC. Protein product: CASSLGLPGANVLTF. V usage is TRBV5-6 and J usage is TRBJ2-6; D not resolved. This CDR3 has 15 residues. V lost 0 bases and J 2 bases, leaving 6 bases between the germline ends. Germline V gives CDR1 SGHDT, CDR2 YYEEEE.

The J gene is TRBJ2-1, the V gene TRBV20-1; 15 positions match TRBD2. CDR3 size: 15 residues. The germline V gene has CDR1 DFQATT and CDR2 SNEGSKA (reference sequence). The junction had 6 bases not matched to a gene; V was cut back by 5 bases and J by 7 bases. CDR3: CSAGKGLAGGNEQFF. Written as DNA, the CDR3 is TGCAGTGCTGGAAAGGGACTAGCGGGAGGAAATGAGCAGTTCTTC.

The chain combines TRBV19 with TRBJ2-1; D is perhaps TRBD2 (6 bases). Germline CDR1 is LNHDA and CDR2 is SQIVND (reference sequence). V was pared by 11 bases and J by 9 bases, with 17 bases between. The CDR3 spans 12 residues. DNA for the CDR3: TGTGCCGTAGGAGGGGCCGAGACTGAGCAGTTCTTC. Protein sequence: CAVGGAETEQFF. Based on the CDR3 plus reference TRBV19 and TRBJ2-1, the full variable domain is DGGITQSPKYLFRKEGQNVTLSCEQNLNHDAMYWYRQDPGQGLRLIYYSQIVNDFQKGDIAEGYSVSREKKESFPLTVTSAQKNPTAFYLCAVGGAETEQFFGPGTRLTVL.